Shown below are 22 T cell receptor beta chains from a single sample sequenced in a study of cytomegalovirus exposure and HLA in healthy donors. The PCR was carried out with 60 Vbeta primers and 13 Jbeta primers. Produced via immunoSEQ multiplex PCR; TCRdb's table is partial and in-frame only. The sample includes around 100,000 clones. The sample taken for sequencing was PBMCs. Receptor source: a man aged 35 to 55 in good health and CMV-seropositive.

This chain's CDR3 is CAISEVAVSYNEQFF. CDR3 nucleotides: TGTGCCATCAGTGAAGTGGCCGTCTCCTACAATGAGCAGTTCTTC. The V gene is TRBV10-3, the J gene TRBJ2-1; D uncertain. The CDR3 covers 15 residues. Trimming stripped 3 bases from V and 0 bases from J, with 9 bases between. CDR1 is ENHRY and CDR2 is SYGVKD in the germline V gene.

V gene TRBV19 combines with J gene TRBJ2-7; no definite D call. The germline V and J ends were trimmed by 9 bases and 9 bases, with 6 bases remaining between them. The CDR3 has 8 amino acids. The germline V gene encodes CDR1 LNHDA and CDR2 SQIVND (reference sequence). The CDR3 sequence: CARCGQYF. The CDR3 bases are TGTGCCAGATGCGGGCAGTACTTC.

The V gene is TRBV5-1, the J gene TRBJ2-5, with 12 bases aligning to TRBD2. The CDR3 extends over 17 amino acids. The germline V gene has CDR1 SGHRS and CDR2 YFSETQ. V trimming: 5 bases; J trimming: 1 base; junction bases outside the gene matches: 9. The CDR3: CASSSGLAGHIQETQYF. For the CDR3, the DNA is TGCGCCAGCAGTTCGGGACTAGCGGGCCATATCCAAGAGACCCAGTACTTC.

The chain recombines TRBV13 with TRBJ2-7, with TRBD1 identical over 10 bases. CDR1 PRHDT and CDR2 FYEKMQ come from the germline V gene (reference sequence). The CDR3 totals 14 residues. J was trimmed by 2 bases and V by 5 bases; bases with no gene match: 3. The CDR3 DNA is TGTGCCAGCAGCCCGACAGGGGGCCCCTACGAGCAGTACTTC. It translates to CASSPTGGPYEQYF.

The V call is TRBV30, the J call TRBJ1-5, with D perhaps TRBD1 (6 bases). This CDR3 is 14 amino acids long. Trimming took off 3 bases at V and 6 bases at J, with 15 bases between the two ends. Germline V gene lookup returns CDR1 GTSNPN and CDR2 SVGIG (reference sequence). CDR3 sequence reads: CAWREQGIGQPQHF. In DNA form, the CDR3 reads TGTGCCTGGAGGGAACAGGGAATTGGTCAGCCCCAGCATTTT.

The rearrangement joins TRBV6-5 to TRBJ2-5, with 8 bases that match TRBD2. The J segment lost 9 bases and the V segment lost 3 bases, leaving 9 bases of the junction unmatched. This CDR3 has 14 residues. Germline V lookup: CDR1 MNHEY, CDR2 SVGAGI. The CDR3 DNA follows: TGTGCCAGCAGTTATATACTAGCGGAAGGGGCCCAGTACTTC. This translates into CASSYILAEGAQYF.

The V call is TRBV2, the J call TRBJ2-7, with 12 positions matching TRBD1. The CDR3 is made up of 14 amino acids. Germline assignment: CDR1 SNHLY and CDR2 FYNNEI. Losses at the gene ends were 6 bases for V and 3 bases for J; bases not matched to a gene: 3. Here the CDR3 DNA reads TGTGCCAGCAGGGGACAGGGGGCTGTCTACGAGCAGTACTTC. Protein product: CASRGQGAVYEQYF.

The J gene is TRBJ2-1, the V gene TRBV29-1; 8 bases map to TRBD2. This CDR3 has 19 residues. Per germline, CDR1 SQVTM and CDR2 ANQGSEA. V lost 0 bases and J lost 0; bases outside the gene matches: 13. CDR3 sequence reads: CSVEDRGAGGYVSYNEQFF. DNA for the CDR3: TGCAGCGTTGAAGATCGGGGGGCGGGAGGTTACGTCTCCTACAATGAGCAGTTCTTC.

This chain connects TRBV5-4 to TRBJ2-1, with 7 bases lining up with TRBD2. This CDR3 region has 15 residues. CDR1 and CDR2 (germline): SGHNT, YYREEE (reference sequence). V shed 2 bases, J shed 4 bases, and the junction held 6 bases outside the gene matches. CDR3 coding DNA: TGTGCCAGCAGCTTCGGCGGGAGTGGGTACAATGAGCAGTTCTTC. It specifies CASSFGGSGYNEQFF. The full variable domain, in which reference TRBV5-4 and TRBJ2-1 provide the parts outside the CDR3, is ETGVTQSPTHLIKTRGQQVTLRCSSQSGHNTVSWYQQALGQGPQFIFQYYREEENGRGNFPPRFSGLQFPNYSSELNVNALELDDSALYLCASSFGGSGYNEQFFGPGTRLTVL.

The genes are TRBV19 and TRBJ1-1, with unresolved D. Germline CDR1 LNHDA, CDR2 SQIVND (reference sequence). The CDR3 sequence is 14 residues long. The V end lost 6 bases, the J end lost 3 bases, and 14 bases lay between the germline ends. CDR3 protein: CASSLGPAHTEAFF. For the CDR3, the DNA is TGTGCCAGTAGCCTTGGCCCAGCGCACACTGAAGCTTTCTTT.

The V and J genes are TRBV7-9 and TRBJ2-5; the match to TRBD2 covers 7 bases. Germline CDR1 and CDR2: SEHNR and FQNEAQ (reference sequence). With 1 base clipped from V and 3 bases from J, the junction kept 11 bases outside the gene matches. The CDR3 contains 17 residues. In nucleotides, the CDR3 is TGTGCCAGCAGCTTAGGCCCTACGCGGGAGTGGAAAGAGACCCAGTACTTC. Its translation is CASSLGPTREWKETQYF.

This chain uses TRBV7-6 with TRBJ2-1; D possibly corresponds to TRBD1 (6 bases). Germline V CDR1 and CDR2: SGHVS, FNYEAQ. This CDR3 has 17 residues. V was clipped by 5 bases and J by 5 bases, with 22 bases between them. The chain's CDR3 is CASSRDTGFERHNEQFF. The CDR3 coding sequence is TGTGCCAGCAGCCGGGACACAGGGTTCGAAAGACACAATGAGCAGTTCTTC.

CDR3 residues: CASNGGMGAGQPQHF. DNA of the CDR3: TGTGCCAGCAACGGGGGGATGGGGGCTGGTCAGCCCCAGCATTTT. This chain connects TRBV28 to TRBJ1-5; D possibly corresponds to TRBD1 (6 bases). The CDR3 length is 15 residues. Germline CDR1 reads MDHEN; CDR2 reads SYDVKM. V dropped 7 bases and J dropped 6 bases, with 19 bases sitting between them.

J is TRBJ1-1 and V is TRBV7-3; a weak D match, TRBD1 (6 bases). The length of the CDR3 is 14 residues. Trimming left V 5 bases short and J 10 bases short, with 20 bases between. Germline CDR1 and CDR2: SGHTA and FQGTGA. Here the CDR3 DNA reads TGTGCCAGCAGCGCTAATCAGGGGCGAACGGGAGCTTTCTTT. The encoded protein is CASSANQGRTGAFF.

CDR3 nucleotide sequence: TGTGCCAGCAGCCCGGTATCAGAGGAGGGCTACACCTTC. As protein: CASSPVSEEGYTF. The chain joins TRBV27 to TRBJ1-2; D gene unclear. The CDR3 is made up of 13 amino acids. The V end was cut by 6 bases, the J end by 8 bases, with 16 bases between. Germline loops: CDR1 MNHEY, CDR2 SMNVEV (reference sequence).

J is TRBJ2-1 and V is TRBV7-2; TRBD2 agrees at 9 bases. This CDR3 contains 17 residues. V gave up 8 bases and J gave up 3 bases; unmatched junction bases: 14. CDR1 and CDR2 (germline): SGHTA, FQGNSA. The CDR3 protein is CASVEPASGALYNEQFF. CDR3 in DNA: TGTGCCAGCGTAGAGCCGGCTAGCGGGGCCCTCTACAATGAGCAGTTCTTC.

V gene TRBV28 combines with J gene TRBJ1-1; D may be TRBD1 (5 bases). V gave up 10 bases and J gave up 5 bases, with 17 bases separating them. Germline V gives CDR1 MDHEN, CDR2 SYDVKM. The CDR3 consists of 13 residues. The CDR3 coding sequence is TGTGCCACCAAACACCAGGGATTTACTGAAGCTTTCTTT. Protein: CATKHQGFTEAFF.

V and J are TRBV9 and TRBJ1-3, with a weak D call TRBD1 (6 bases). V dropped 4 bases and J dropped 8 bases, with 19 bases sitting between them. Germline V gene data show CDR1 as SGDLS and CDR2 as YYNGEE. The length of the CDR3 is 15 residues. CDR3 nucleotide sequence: TGTGCCAGCAGCCATGGTCCAGGGGAGGGGTACACCATATATTTT. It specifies CASSHGPGEGYTIYF.

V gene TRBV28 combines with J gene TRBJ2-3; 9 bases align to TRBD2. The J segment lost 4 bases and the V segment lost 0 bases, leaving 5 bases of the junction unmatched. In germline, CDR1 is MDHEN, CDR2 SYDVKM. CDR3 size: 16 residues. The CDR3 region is CASSLWAGGPADTQYF. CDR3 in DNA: TGTGCCAGCAGTTTATGGGCGGGAGGGCCGGCAGATACGCAGTATTTT.

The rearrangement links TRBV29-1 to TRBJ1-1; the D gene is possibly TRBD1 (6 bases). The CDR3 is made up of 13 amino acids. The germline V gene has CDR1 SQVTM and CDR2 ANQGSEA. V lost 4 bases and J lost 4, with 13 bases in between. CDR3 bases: TGCAGCGTTGGCCGGACAGAAATCACTGAAGCTTTCTTT. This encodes CSVGRTEITEAFF.

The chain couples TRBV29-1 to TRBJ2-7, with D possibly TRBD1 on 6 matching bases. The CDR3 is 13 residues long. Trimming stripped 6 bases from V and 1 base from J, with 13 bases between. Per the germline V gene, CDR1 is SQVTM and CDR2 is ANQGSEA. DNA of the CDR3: TGCAGCGTCGTATACGGACAGTCCTACGAGCAGTACTTC. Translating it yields CSVVYGQSYEQYF.

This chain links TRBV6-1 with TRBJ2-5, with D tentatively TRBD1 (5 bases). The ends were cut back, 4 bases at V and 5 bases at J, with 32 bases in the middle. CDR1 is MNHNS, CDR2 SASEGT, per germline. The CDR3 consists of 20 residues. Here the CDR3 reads CASSGATEPRKTEPRETQYF. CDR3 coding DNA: TGTGCCAGCAGTGGGGCGACAGAACCCCGGAAGACGGAGCCCCGGGAGACCCAGTACTTC.